This T cell receptor (beta chain) was sequenced during a study of regulatory T cells in long-lasting Graves disease. Study in general: Disease was considered persistent Graves' disease after over 5 years of antithyroid drugs (with positive TSH receptor antibodies).

This clonotype came up many times. The antigen remains undetermined. Arm-PCR of CDR3 regions and iRepertoire HTBI primers were used to build TCR beta libraries. Each CDR3 protein is one row after TCRdb ran MiXCR on the multiplex PCR reads. The table has 300,000 to 400,000 distinct CDR3 sequences, roughly a fifth seen once. Study-wide results and caveats: Relative to new patients (roughly 970), persistent patients exhibited greater sharing of public clonotypes (around 2,800). There was favoring of TRBV28, TRBJ1-2 and TRBJ2-5 in persistent disease.

The CDR3 runs 13 residues. V gave up 3 bases and J gave up 6 bases, with 11 bases separating them. Looked up from germline, CDR1 is DFQATT and CDR2 is SNEGSKA (reference sequence). Time point defined: persistent/refractory GD, antithyroid drugs over 5 years with positive TRAb. The TCR library was made from RNA that had been extracted from PBMCs in TRIzol. The chain has TRBV20-1 and TRBJ1-4; D unclear. The TCR comes from a female donor with Graves disease. The sample was peripheral blood mononuclear cells (PBMCs), taken when the disease was refractory, from a patient treated with antithyroid drugs. CDR3 protein: CSASQDLYEKLFF. As DNA, the CDR3 is TGCAGTGCTAGTCAGGACCTCTATGAAAAACTGTTTTTT.